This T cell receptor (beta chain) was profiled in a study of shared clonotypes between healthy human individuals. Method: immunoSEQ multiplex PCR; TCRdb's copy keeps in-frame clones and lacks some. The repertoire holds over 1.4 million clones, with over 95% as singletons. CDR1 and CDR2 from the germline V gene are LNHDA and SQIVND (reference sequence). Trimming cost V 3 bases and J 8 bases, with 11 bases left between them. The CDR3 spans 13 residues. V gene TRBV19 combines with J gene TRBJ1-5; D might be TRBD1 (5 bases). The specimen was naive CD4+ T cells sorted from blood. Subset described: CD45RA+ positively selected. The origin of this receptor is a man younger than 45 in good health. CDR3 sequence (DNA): TGTGCCAGTAGTATGTGGGGCATGGAGCCCCAGCATTTT. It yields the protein CASSMWGMEPQHF.